This T cell receptor (beta chain) was captured in a study of shared clonotypes between healthy human individuals. Using immunoSEQ multiplex PCR, the repertoire was profiled, and TCRdb retains in-frame clones only, with some absent. Of about 1.1 million clones listed, roughly 80% are singletons. This CDR3 region has 16 residues. Trimming removed 0 bases at V and 0 bases at J, with 9 bases between. Germline V gives CDR1 MGHRA, CDR2 YSYEKL. The receptor was isolated from a young man in good health. Some clones in this sample may be carry-over from other donors' samples. The chain couples TRBV4-1 to TRBJ2-4; D call uncertain. The sample comprised memory CD4+ T cells from PBMCs. The sample's subset: CD45RA-negative fraction. The CDR3 DNA sequence: TGCGCCAGCAGCCAAGAGAGTGTTGCAGCCAAAAACATTCAGTACTTC. Translation gives CASSQESVAAKNIQYF.